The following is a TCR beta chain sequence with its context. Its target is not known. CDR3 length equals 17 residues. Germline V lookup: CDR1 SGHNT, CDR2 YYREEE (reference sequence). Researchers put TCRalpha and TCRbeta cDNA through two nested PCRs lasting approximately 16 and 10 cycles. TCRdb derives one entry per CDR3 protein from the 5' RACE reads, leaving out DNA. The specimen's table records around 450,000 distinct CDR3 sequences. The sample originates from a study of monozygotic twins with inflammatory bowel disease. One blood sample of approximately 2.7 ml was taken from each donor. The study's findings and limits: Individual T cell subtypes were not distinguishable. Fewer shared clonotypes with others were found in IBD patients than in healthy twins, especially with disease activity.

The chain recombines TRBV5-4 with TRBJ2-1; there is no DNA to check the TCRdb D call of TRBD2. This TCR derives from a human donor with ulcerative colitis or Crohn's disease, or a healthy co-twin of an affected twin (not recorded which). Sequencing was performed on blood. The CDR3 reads CASSLGRLPGGVDEQFF.